These T cell receptor beta chains were read from a single sample in a study of cytomegalovirus exposure and HLA in healthy donors. Sequencing was performed with immunoSEQ multiplex PCR; in TCRdb, only in-frame clones are kept and a portion is missing. The repertoire includes some 86,000 clones, over 85% of them detected once, and 3% to 4.5% sits in the top ten. Sample: PBMCs. The receptors come from a woman in her twenties or thirties in good health and CMV-seronegative. Each CDR3 is given with its conserved first and last residue. D genes are given only for firm matches. Part of the rows lack a size; the others show once, few, many or a class for expanded clones.

. TRBJ2-4 TRBV4-1 . CASSGGRSRGAKNIQYF TGCGCCAGCAGCGGAGGAAGATCACGGGGAGCCAAAAACATTCAGTACTTC
. TRBJ2-1 TRBV27 . CASSLSVGAEQFF TGTGCCAGCAGTTTATCGGTTGGGGCAGAGCAGTTCTTC
. TRBJ2-5 TRBV11-3 . CASSLMLRRETQYF TGTGCCAGCAGCTTAATGCTCCGGCGGGAGACCCAGTACTTC
TRBD1 TRBJ2-5 TRBV5-1 . CASTSLTGEETQYF TGCGCCAGCACCTCCCTGACAGGGGAAGAGACCCAGTACTTC
. TRBJ1-4 TRBV7-2 . CASSFQTDLNEKLFF TGTGCCAGCAGCTTTCAGACAGACCTTAATGAAAAACTGTTTTTT
. TRBJ2-1 TRBV6-6 . CASSYSRPGNEQFF TGTGCCAGCAGTTACTCGCGGCCTGGGAATGAGCAGTTCTTC
TRBD2 TRBJ2-5 TRBV2 . CASSLKREGNGETQYF TGTGCCAGCAGTCTCAAGCGGGAGGGCAATGGAGAGACCCAGTACTTC
TRBD1 TRBJ2-7 TRBV7-2 . CASSRRAGTGGEQYF TGTGCCAGCAGCCGGCGAGCCGGGACAGGGGGCGAGCAGTACTTC
. TRBJ2-6 TRBV11-3 once CASSLGGAGANVLTF TGTGCCAGCAGCTTAGGGGGGGCTGGGGCCAACGTCCTGACTTTC
. TRBJ1-1 TRBV2 . CASSERSGGEGTEAFF TGTGCCAGCAGTGAAAGGTCGGGCGGGGAAGGCACTGAAGCTTTCTTT
. TRBJ2-7 TRBV6-5 . CASSPQGSYEQYF TGTGCCAGCAGCCCCCAGGGTTCCTACGAGCAGTACTTC
. TRBJ1-1 TRBV11-2 . CASRLRPGTEAFF TGTGCCAGCAGATTAAGGCCGGGGACTGAAGCTTTCTTT
. TRBJ1-4 TRBV5-8 . CASSLVQGVGEKLFF TGTGCCAGCAGCTTGGTACAGGGCGTGGGTGAAAAACTGTTTTTT
TRBD1 TRBJ1-2 TRBV5-5 . CASSRGQGEGGYTF TGTGCCAGCAGCCGTGGCCAGGGGGAAGGGGGCTACACCTTC
TRBD1 TRBJ1-2 TRBV5-1 . CASSMRWGQGFAGYTF TGCGCCAGCAGCATGCGTTGGGGACAGGGATTTGCGGGCTACACCTTC
. TRBJ2-5 TRBV30 . CAWKMGGTGNQETQYF TGTGCCTGGAAAATGGGGGGAACCGGGAACCAAGAGACCCAGTACTTC
TRBD2 TRBJ2-1 TRBV12-5 . CASGFGTSGGADQYNEQFF TGTGCTAGTGGTTTTGGGACTAGCGGGGGGGCGGATCAATACAATGAGCAGTTCTTC
TRBD2 TRBJ2-1 TRBV6-1 once CASSDSGLPRVFF TGTGCCAGCAGCGATTCGGGACTACCGCGTGTGTTCTTC
. TRBJ1-1 TRBV10-1 . CASSELPGEKAFF TGCGCCAGCAGTGAGTTACCAGGGGAAAAAGCTTTCTTT
TRBD1 TRBJ1-1 TRBV19 . CASSSPRDRGSPMNTEAFF TGTGCCAGTAGTTCCCCGAGGGACAGGGGGTCCCCCATGAACACTGAAGCTTTCTTT
TRBD1 TRBJ1-1 TRBV6-1 . CASSAYRQGGTEAFF TGTGCCAGCAGTGCATATAGACAGGGGGGCACTGAAGCTTTCTTT
TRBD2 TRBJ2-1 TRBV7-9 . CASSLGSGGYNEQFF TGTGCCAGCAGCTTAGGTAGCGGGGGCTACAATGAGCAGTTCTTC
TRBD2 TRBJ2-1 TRBV2 . CASTSGLAAHNEQFF TGTGCCAGCACCTCGGGACTAGCGGCACACAATGAGCAGTTCTTC
. TRBJ1-1 TRBV18 . CASSVGSNTEAFF TGTGCCAGCTCAGTCGGGTCCAACACTGAAGCTTTCTTT
. TRBJ2-4 TRBV27 once CASSFSRGDSGRHF TGTGCCAGCAGTTTTTCAAGAGGGGACTCCGGCCGGCACTTC
. TRBJ2-3 TRBV5-1 . CASSTTGTPTQYF TGCGCCAGCAGCACCACCGGGACACCGACGCAGTATTTT
. TRBJ1-1 TRBV7-9 . CASSTAYSSAEAFF TGTGCCAGCAGCACCGCTTACAGTAGCGCTGAAGCTTTCTTT
TRBD2 TRBJ2-7 TRBV6-5 . CASSYLASGSYEQYF TGTGCCAGCAGTTACCTGGCTAGCGGGTCTTACGAGCAGTACTTC
. TRBJ1-4 TRBV7-2 once CASSLVWAGSEKLFF TGTGCCAGCAGCTTAGTGTGGGCAGGGTCTGAAAAACTGTTTTTT
. TRBJ1-2 TRBV30 . CAWRGLDRESGYTF TGTGCCTGGAGAGGGCTGGACCGGGAGAGTGGCTACACCTTC
TRBD2 TRBJ2-7 TRBV14 . CASSTRLAGPYEQYF TGTGCCAGCAGCACCCGACTAGCGGGTCCCTATGAGCAGTACTTC
. TRBJ1-2 TRBV9 . CASSDGSGEGYTF TGTGCCAGCAGCGACGGGTCCGGAGAAGGCTACACCTTC
. TRBJ2-3 TRBV19 . CASSTGVVRTDTQYF TGTGCCAGTAGTACAGGGGTGGTACGCACAGATACGCAGTATTTT
. TRBJ2-5 TRBV7-9 . CASSPTTGGRETQYF TGTGCCAGCAGCCCAACCACCGGGGGAAGGGAGACCCAGTACTTC
. TRBJ2-7 TRBV15 . CATSATRGYEQYF TGTGCCACCAGTGCGACTAGGGGATACGAGCAGTACTTC
TRBD1 TRBJ1-2 TRBV29-1 . CSAMDRYYGYTF TGCAGCGCTATGGACAGGTACTATGGCTACACCTTC
. TRBJ2-3 TRBV25-1 . CASSPLARSKGTQYF TGTGCCAGCAGCCCCCTAGCGAGGTCGAAAGGAACGCAGTATTTT
. TRBJ1-2 TRBV6-5 . CASSYAQGPGYTF TGTGCCAGCAGTTACGCGCAGGGTCCTGGCTACACCTTC
TRBD1 TRBJ1-2 TRBV7-2 . CASTRDRGLTGYTF TGTGCCAGCACCCGGGACAGGGGGTTGACAGGCTACACCTTC
TRBD2 TRBJ2-3 TRBV11-2 . CASSLAGGPDTQYF TGTGCCAGCAGCCTAGCGGGAGGGCCAGATACGCAGTATTTT
. TRBJ1-4 TRBV2 . CASSGQLNEKLFF TGTGCCAGCAGTGGACAGCTTAATGAAAAACTGTTTTTT
. TRBJ2-5 TRBV5-4 . CASKDQFQETQYF TGTGCCAGCAAAGATCAGTTCCAAGAGACCCAGTACTTC
TRBD1 TRBJ1-2 TRBV7-2 . CASSLGGQRGYTF TGTGCCAGCAGCTTAGGGGGACAGAGAGGCTACACCTTC
. TRBJ2-5 TRBV19 . CASSKGIQETQYF TGTGCCAGTAGTAAGGGGATCCAAGAGACCCAGTACTTC
TRBD1 TRBJ2-3 TRBV7-3 . CASSPGTGSTDTQYF TGTGCCAGCAGTCCCGGGACAGGGAGCACAGATACGCAGTATTTT
. TRBJ2-5 TRBV19 . CASSPQGLGETQYF TGTGCCAGTAGTCCCCAGGGTTTGGGTGAGACCCAGTACTTC
. TRBJ1-1 TRBV11-2 . CASSLGQEAFF TGTGCCAGCAGCTTAGGGCAGGAAGCTTTCTTT
. TRBJ2-7 TRBV19 . CASSQGGPYEQYF TGTGCCAGTAGCCAAGGGGGTCCCTACGAGCAGTACTTC